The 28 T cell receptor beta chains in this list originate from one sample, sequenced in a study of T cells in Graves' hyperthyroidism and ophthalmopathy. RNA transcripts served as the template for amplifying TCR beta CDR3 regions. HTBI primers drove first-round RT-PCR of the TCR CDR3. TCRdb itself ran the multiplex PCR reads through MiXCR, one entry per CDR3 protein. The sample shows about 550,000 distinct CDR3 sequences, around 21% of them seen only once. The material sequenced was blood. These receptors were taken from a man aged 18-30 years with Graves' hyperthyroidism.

CDR3 coding DNA: TGTGCCAGCAGACAAGACATCCGGGACGGGATCTACGAGCAGTACTTC. Residues: CASRQDIRDGIYEQYF. The J gene is TRBJ2-7, the V gene TRBV6-1, with D perhaps TRBD1 or TRBD2 (5 bases each). The germline V gene encodes CDR1 MNHNS and CDR2 SASEGT. The V gene lost 6 bases and the J gene lost 3 bases, with 21 bases spanning the gap. This CDR3 region has 16 residues.

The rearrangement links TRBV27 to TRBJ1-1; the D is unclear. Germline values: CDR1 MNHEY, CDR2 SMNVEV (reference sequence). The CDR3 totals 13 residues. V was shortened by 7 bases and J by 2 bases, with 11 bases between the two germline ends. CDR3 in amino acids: CASTPSQNTEAFF. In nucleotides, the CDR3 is TGTGCCAGCACCCCGTCCCAAAACACTGAAGCTTTCTTT.

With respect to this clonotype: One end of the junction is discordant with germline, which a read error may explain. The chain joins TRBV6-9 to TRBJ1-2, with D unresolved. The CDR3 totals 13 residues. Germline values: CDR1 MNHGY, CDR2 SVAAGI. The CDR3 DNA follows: TGTGCCAGCAGCGACATCCAGCACTATGGTTACACCTTC. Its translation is CASSDIQHYGYTF.

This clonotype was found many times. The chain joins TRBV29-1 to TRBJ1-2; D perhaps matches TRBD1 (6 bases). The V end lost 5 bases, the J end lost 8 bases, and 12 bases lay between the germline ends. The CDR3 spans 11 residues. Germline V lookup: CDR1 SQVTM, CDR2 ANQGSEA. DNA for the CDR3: TGCAGCGTTAAGGACAGAGGCGGCTACACCTTC. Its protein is CSVKDRGGYTF.

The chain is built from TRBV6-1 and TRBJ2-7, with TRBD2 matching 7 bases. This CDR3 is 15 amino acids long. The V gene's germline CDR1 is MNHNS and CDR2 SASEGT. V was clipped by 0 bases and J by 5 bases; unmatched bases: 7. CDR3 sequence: CASSEASGILDEQYF. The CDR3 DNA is TGTGCCAGCAGTGAAGCGAGCGGGATCCTGGACGAGCAGTACTTC.

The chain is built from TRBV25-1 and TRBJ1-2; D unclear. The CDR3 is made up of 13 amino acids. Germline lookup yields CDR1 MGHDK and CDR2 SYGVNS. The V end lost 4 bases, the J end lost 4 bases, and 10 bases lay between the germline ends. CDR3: CASSGYLAYGYTF. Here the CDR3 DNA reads TGTGCCAGCAGTGGATATCTCGCCTATGGCTACACCTTC.

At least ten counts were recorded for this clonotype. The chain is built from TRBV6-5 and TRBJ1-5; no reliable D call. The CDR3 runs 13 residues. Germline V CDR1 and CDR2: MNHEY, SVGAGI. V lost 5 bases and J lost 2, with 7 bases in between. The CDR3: CASSLYGNQPQHF. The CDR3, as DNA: TGTGCCAGCAGTCTTTACGGCAATCAGCCCCAGCATTTT.

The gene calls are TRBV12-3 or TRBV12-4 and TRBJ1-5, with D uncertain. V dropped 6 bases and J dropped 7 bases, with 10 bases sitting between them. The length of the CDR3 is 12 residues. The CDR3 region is CASSPHGQPQHF. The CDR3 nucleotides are TGTGCCAGCAGCCCCCACGGACAGCCCCAGCATTTT.

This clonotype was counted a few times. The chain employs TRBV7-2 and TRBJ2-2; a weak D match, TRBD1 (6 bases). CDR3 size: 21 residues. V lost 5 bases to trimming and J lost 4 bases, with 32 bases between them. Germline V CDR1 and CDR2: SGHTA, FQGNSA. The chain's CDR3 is CASSALRTDLLLGVATGELFF. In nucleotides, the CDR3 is TGTGCCAGCAGCGCCTTGAGGACAGACTTACTACTGGGAGTCGCCACCGGGGAGCTGTTTTTT.

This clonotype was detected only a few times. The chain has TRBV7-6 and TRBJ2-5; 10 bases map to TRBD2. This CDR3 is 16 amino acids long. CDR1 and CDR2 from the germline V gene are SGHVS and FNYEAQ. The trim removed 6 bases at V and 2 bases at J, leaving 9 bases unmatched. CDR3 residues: CASSLFSGGGQETQYF. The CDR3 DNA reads TGTGCCAGCAGTTTGTTCAGCGGGGGGGGGCAAGAGACCCAGTACTTC.

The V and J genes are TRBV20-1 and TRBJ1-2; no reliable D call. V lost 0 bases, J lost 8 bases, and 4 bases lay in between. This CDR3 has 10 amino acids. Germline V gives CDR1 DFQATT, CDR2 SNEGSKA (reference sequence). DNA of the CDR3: TGCAGTGCTAGAGATTACGGCTACACCTTC. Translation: CSARDYGYTF.

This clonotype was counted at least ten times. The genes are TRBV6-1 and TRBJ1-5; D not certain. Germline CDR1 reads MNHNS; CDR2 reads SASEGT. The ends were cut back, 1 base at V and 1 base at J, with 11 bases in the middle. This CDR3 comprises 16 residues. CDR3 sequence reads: CASSEEWRRSNQPQHF. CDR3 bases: TGTGCCAGCAGTGAAGAGTGGCGGAGAAGCAATCAGCCCCAGCATTTT.

CDR3 sequence reads: CASSMRSANQPQHF. The CDR3 nucleotides are TGTGCCAGTAGTATGAGGTCGGCGAATCAGCCCCAGCATTTT. The chain combines TRBV19 with TRBJ1-5; D not certain. CDR1 and CDR2 (germline): LNHDA, SQIVND (reference sequence). V was trimmed by 3 bases and J by 4 bases, leaving 10 bases between them. This CDR3 comprises 14 residues.

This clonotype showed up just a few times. CDR3: CAWSAGPQNSPLHF. The CDR3 region has the DNA TGTGCCTGGAGTGCAGGCCCTCAAAATTCACCCCTCCACTTT. The V and J genes are TRBV30 and TRBJ1-6, with D unclear. There are 14 residues in the CDR3. From germline, CDR1 is GTSNPN and CDR2 SVGIG (reference sequence). Between the trimmed V and J ends, which lost 1 base and 7 bases, there was a span of 11 bases.

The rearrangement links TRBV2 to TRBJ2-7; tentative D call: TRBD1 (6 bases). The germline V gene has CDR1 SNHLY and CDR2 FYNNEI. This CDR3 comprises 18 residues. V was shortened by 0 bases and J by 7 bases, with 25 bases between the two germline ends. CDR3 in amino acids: CASSEAYMGRQARLEQYF. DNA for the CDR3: TGTGCCAGCAGTGAAGCCTATATGGGAAGACAGGCCCGGTTGGAGCAGTACTTC.

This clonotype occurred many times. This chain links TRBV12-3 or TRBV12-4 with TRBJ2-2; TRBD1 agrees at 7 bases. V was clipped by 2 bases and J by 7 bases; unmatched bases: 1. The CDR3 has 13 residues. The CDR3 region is CASSLRGLGELFF. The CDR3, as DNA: TGTGCCAGCAGTTTAAGGGGGCTCGGGGAGCTGTTTTTT.

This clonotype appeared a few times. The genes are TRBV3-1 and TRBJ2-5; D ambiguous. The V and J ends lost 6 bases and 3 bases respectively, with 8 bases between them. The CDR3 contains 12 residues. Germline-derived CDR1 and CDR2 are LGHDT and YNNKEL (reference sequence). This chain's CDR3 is CASSRKEETQYF. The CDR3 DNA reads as TGTGCCAGCAGTAGGAAGGAAGAGACCCAGTACTTC.

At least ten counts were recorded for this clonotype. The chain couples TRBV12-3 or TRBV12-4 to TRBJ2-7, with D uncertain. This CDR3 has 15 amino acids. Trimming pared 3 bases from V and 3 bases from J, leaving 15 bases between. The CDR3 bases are TGTGCCAGCAGTTTGATTTCGTGGTCCCTCTACGAGCAGTACTTC. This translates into CASSLISWSLYEQYF.

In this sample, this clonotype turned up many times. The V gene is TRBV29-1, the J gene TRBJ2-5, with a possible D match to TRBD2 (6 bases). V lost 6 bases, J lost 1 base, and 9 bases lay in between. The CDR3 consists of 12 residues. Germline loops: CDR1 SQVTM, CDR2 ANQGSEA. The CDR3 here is CSVGGRQETQYF. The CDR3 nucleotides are TGCAGCGTGGGGGGACGCCAAGAGACCCAGTACTTC.

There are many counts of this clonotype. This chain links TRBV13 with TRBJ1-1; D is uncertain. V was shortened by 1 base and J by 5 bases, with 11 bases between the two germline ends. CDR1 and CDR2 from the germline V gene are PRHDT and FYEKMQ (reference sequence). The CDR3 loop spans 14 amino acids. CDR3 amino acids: CASSLDMTATEAFF. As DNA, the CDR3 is TGTGCCAGCAGCTTAGATATGACTGCGACTGAAGCTTTCTTT.

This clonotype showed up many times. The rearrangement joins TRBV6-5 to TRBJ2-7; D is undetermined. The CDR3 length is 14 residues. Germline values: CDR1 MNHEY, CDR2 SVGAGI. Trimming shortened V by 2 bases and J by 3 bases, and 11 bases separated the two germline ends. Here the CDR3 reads CASSYRNNFYEQYF. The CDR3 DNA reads TGTGCCAGCAGTTACAGAAACAACTTCTACGAGCAGTACTTC.

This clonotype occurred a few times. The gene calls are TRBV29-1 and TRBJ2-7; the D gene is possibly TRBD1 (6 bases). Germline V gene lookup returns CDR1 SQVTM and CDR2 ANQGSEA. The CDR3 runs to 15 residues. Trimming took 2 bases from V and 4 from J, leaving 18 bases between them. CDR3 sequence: CSVERRQGFRYEQYF. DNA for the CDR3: TGCAGCGTTGAAAGACGGCAGGGGTTCCGATACGAGCAGTACTTC.

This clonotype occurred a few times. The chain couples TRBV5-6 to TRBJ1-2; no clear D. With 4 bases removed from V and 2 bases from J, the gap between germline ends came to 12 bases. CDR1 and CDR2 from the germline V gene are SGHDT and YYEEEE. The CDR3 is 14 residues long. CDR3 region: CASSLRLVNYGYTF. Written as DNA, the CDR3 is TGTGCCAGCAGCCTGAGATTGGTCAACTATGGCTACACCTTC.

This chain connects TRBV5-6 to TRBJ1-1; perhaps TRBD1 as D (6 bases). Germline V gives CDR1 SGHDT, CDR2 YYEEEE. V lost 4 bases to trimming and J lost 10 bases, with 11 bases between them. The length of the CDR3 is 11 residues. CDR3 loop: CASSGGGVAFF. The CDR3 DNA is TGTGCCAGCAGCGGAGGGGGGGTAGCTTTCTTT.

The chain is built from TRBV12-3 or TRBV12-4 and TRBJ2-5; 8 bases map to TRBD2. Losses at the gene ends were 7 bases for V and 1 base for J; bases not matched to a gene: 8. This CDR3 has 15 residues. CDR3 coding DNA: TGTGCCAGCATTCCTTCGGGGGGGCCCCAAGAGACCCAGTACTTC. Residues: CASIPSGGPQETQYF.

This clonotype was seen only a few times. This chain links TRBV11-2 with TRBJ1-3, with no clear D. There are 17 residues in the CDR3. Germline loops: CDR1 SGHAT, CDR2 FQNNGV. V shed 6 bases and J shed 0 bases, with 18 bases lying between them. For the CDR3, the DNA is TGTGCCAGCAGATCTCAAATTGGGTTACCCTCTGGAAACACCATATATTTT. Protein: CASRSQIGLPSGNTIYF. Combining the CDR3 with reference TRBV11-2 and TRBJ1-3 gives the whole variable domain EAGVAQSPRYKIIEKRQSVAFWCNPISGHATLYWYQQILGQGPKLLIQFQNNGVVDDSQLPKDRFSAERLKGVDSTLKIQPAKLEDSAVYLCASRSQIGLPSGNTIYFGEGSWLTVV.

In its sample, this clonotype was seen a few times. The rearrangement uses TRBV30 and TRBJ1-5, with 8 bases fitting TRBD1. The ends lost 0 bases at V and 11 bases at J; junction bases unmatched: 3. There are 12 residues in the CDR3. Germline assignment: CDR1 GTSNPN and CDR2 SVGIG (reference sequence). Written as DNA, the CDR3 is TGTGCCTGGAGTGTTTCACAGGGGGCCCAGCATTTT. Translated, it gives CAWSVSQGAQHF.

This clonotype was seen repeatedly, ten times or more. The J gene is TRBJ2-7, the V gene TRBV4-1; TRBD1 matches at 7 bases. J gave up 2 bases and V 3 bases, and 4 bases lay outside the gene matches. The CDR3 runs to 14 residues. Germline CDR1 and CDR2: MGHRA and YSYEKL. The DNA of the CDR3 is TGCGCCAGCAGCCATTACAGGGGTGCCTACGAGCAGTACTTC. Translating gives CASSHYRGAYEQYF.